A selection of T cell receptor beta chains follows, all from one sample in a study of technical replicates of blood from a handful of donors. The assay was immunoSEQ multiplex PCR, and TCRdb's table has in-frame clones only and misses some. Here the sample spans approximately 49,000 clones, around 90% being singletons. The sequenced material came from PBMCs. The receptors here all came from a human donor in good health. Some clones in this sample may be carry-over from other donors' samples. CDR3s include the opening cysteine and the closing phenylalanine or tryptophan. The D gene is left open where the match is weak. The size entry is marked missing in some rows and otherwise reads once, few, many or a size class.

j_call: TRBJ1-3
d_call: -
clone_size: -
v_call: TRBV4-3
cdr3_nt: TGCGCCAGCAGCCAAGCTGTCCGGAGCTCTGGAAACACCATATATTTT
cdr3_aa: CASSQAVRSSGNTIYF

j_call: TRBJ2-7
d_call: -
clone_size: -
v_call: TRBV5-4
cdr3_nt: TGTGCCAGCAGCGCGAGACTGGAACCCCCCTACGAGCAGTACTTC
cdr3_aa: CASSARLEPPYEQYF

j_call: TRBJ2-3
d_call: -
clone_size: -
v_call: TRBV5-6
cdr3_nt: TGTGCCAGCAGCCAGGTTGGTAGGGGAGGTGCAGATACGCAGTATTTT
cdr3_aa: CASSQVGRGGADTQYF

j_call: TRBJ1-2
d_call: -
clone_size: -
v_call: TRBV6-5
cdr3_nt: TGTGCCAGCTTTAAGAGCGTCTACGGCTACACCTTC
cdr3_aa: CASFKSVYGYTF

j_call: TRBJ1-4
d_call: -
clone_size: -
v_call: TRBV4-3
cdr3_nt: TGCGCCAGCAGCCAAGCCCCTGTGGGGAGCCATGAAAAACTGTTTTTT
cdr3_aa: CASSQAPVGSHEKLFF

j_call: TRBJ2-3
d_call: TRBD2
clone_size: -
v_call: TRBV5-3
cdr3_nt: TGTGCCAGAAGCCCGACTAGCAGACATTACGAGAATACGCAGTATTTT
cdr3_aa: CARSPTSRHYENTQYF

j_call: TRBJ2-3
d_call: TRBD1
clone_size: -
v_call: TRBV5-6
cdr3_nt: TGTGCCAGCAGCACCATCAGGGACAGAGATACGCAGTATTTT
cdr3_aa: CASSTIRDRDTQYF

j_call: TRBJ2-1
d_call: TRBD1
clone_size: -
v_call: TRBV29-1
cdr3_nt: TGCAGCGTGCGGCCCGACAGGGACTCCTACAATGAGCAGTTCTTC
cdr3_aa: CSVRPDRDSYNEQFF

j_call: TRBJ1-3
d_call: -
clone_size: -
v_call: TRBV28
cdr3_nt: TGTGCCAGCAGTTTTGATACACAAGGAAACACCATATATTTT
cdr3_aa: CASSFDTQGNTIYF

j_call: TRBJ1-1
d_call: TRBD1
clone_size: -
v_call: TRBV4-3
cdr3_nt: TGCGCCAGCAGCCAAGATAGGTCCGACAGGGGGTCAGCTTTCTTT
cdr3_aa: CASSQDRSDRGSAFF

j_call: TRBJ2-7
d_call: TRBD2
clone_size: -
v_call: TRBV7-8
cdr3_nt: TGTGCCAGCAGCCAGGGACTAGCGGAATACGAGCAGTACTTC
cdr3_aa: CASSQGLAEYEQYF

j_call: TRBJ1-2
d_call: -
clone_size: -
v_call: TRBV7-6
cdr3_nt: TGTGCCAGCAGCTTAGGACACACCTATGGCTACACCTTC
cdr3_aa: CASSLGHTYGYTF

j_call: TRBJ1-6
d_call: -
clone_size: once
v_call: TRBV19
cdr3_nt: TGTGCCACCCACAACCGGGATGTCTATAATTCACCCCTCCACTTT
cdr3_aa: CATHNRDVYNSPLHF

j_call: TRBJ2-7
d_call: -
clone_size: -
v_call: TRBV2
cdr3_nt: TGTGCCAGCAGTGCGGTACCCGGCTACGAGGGGCAGTACTTC
cdr3_aa: CASSAVPGYEGQYF

j_call: TRBJ2-7
d_call: TRBD1
clone_size: -
v_call: TRBV5-5
cdr3_nt: TGTGCCAGCAGCCCCACCGGGACAGCTCTCGGAGAGCAGTACTTC
cdr3_aa: CASSPTGTALGEQYF

j_call: TRBJ1-2
d_call: -
clone_size: -
v_call: TRBV5-1
cdr3_nt: TGCGCCAGCAGCTTGGACGGACTCAACTATGGCTACACCTTC
cdr3_aa: CASSLDGLNYGYTF

j_call: TRBJ2-5
d_call: -
clone_size: -
v_call: TRBV2
cdr3_nt: TGTGCCAGCACTGAGGAGAGGTCTCAGTACTTC
cdr3_aa: CASTEERSQYF

j_call: TRBJ1-1
d_call: -
clone_size: -
v_call: TRBV10-3
cdr3_nt: TGTGCCATCAGTGAGTCTGAGCCGAGGGACACTGAAGCTTTCTTT
cdr3_aa: CAISESEPRDTEAFF

j_call: TRBJ1-2
d_call: -
clone_size: once
v_call: TRBV5-5
cdr3_nt: TGTGCCAGCAGCCCCGGGATGTGGGAGGGCGGCTACACCTTC
cdr3_aa: CASSPGMWEGGYTF

j_call: TRBJ2-5
d_call: -
clone_size: -
v_call: TRBV7-9
cdr3_nt: TGTGCCAGCAGCTCCCGGACGAGCGGCGAGACCCAGTACTTC
cdr3_aa: CASSSRTSGETQYF

j_call: TRBJ1-5
d_call: -
clone_size: -
v_call: TRBV2
cdr3_nt: TGTGCCAGCAGTCCTGCCCTAGGAAATCAGCCCCAGCATTTT
cdr3_aa: CASSPALGNQPQHF

j_call: TRBJ1-5
d_call: TRBD1
clone_size: -
v_call: TRBV5-6
cdr3_nt: TGTGCCAGCAGCTCTACAGGGGGCGCAGGCAATCAGCCCCAGCATTTT
cdr3_aa: CASSSTGGAGNQPQHF

j_call: TRBJ1-4
d_call: -
clone_size: -
v_call: TRBV7-9
cdr3_nt: TGTGCCAGCAGCGACCCAGGGGAGGGGATAACTAATGAAAAACTGTTTTTT
cdr3_aa: CASSDPGEGITNEKLFF

j_call: TRBJ1-1
d_call: TRBD1
clone_size: -
v_call: TRBV7-9
cdr3_nt: TGTGCCAGCAGCCCGGACAGGGCCGCTGAAGCTTTCTTT
cdr3_aa: CASSPDRAAEAFF

j_call: TRBJ1-3
d_call: -
clone_size: -
v_call: TRBV7-2
cdr3_nt: TGTGCCAGCAGCTTATTGGCAGGGCCGGGAAACACCATATATTTT
cdr3_aa: CASSLLAGPGNTIYF

j_call: TRBJ1-2
d_call: -
clone_size: -
v_call: TRBV11-2
cdr3_nt: TGTGCCAGCAGTCATTACAGAGATAGGTATGGCTACACCTTC
cdr3_aa: CASSHYRDRYGYTF

j_call: TRBJ1-6
d_call: -
clone_size: -
v_call: TRBV5-4
cdr3_nt: TGTGCCAGCAGCTCCGGGAAACAGGGTTTTAATTCACCCCTCCACTTT
cdr3_aa: CASSSGKQGFNSPLHF

j_call: TRBJ1-1
d_call: -
clone_size: -
v_call: TRBV29-1
cdr3_nt: TGCAGCGCCGAGGGGGATTTGATGAACACTGAAGCTTTCTTT
cdr3_aa: CSAEGDLMNTEAFF

j_call: TRBJ2-3
d_call: -
clone_size: -
v_call: TRBV7-2
cdr3_nt: TGTGCCAGCAGCTTAGTTCAGGATACGCAGTATTTT
cdr3_aa: CASSLVQDTQYF

j_call: TRBJ1-3
d_call: -
clone_size: -
v_call: TRBV27
cdr3_nt: TGTGCCAGCAGTTTCAGAGGGCCTGGAAACACCATATATTTT
cdr3_aa: CASSFRGPGNTIYF

j_call: TRBJ1-5
d_call: TRBD1
clone_size: -
v_call: TRBV27
cdr3_nt: TGTGCCAGCAGTTCCCACGGGACAGGAACTAAGCCCCAGCATTTT
cdr3_aa: CASSSHGTGTKPQHF

j_call: TRBJ2-7
d_call: -
clone_size: -
v_call: TRBV9
cdr3_nt: TGTGCCAGCAGCGCTCCCGGGACTTCCTCCTACGAGCAGTACTTC
cdr3_aa: CASSAPGTSSYEQYF

j_call: TRBJ2-1
d_call: TRBD1
clone_size: -
v_call: TRBV13
cdr3_nt: TGTGCCAGCAGCCGTACGGGACAGCTTTACAATGAGCAGTTCTTC
cdr3_aa: CASSRTGQLYNEQFF

j_call: TRBJ1-6
d_call: TRBD1
clone_size: -
v_call: TRBV5-8
cdr3_nt: TGTGCCAGCAGCCTTACGCTACAGGGGAGCTCCTATAATTCACCCCTCCACTTT
cdr3_aa: CASSLTLQGSSYNSPLHF

j_call: TRBJ2-1
d_call: -
clone_size: once
v_call: TRBV20-1
cdr3_nt: TGCAGTGCTAGTAGAGGGCATGAGCAGTTCTTC
cdr3_aa: CSASRGHEQFF

j_call: TRBJ2-1
d_call: -
clone_size: -
v_call: TRBV19
cdr3_nt: TGTGCCAGTAGTCCCGCAGACTATTTATCCTACAATGAGCAGTTCTTC
cdr3_aa: CASSPADYLSYNEQFF

j_call: TRBJ2-2
d_call: -
clone_size: -
v_call: TRBV7-6
cdr3_nt: TGTGCCAGCAGCCTAGGGGGGGCCGGGGAGCTGTTTTTT
cdr3_aa: CASSLGGAGELFF

j_call: TRBJ1-2
d_call: -
clone_size: -
v_call: TRBV7-6
cdr3_nt: TGTGCCAGCAGCTTGGCGGGAGAAATGGGGTATGGCTACACCTTC
cdr3_aa: CASSLAGEMGYGYTF

j_call: TRBJ2-5
d_call: TRBD2
clone_size: -
v_call: TRBV5-1
cdr3_nt: TGCGCCAGCAGCTTGGGAGGCGGGGGGCAAGAGACCCAGTACTTC
cdr3_aa: CASSLGGGGQETQYF

j_call: TRBJ2-7
d_call: TRBD1
clone_size: -
v_call: TRBV2
cdr3_nt: TGTGCCAGCAGTGTGTGGACAGGGAATGACGAGCAGTACTTC
cdr3_aa: CASSVWTGNDEQYF

j_call: TRBJ2-6
d_call: TRBD2
clone_size: once
v_call: TRBV6-5
cdr3_nt: TGTGCCAGCAGCCGGGGGGTTGCTGGGGCCAACGTCCTGACTTTC
cdr3_aa: CASSRGVAGANVLTF

j_call: TRBJ2-7
d_call: TRBD2
clone_size: once
v_call: TRBV5-1
cdr3_nt: TGCGCCAGCAGCTTTGGGACTAGCGGAACTCAGGACTTC
cdr3_aa: CASSFGTSGTQDF

j_call: TRBJ1-5
d_call: -
clone_size: -
v_call: TRBV7-9
cdr3_nt: TGTGCCAGCAGCTTAGATCTCGGGGATAATCAGCCCCAGCATTTT
cdr3_aa: CASSLDLGDNQPQHF

j_call: TRBJ2-7
d_call: TRBD2
clone_size: -
v_call: TRBV30
cdr3_nt: TGTGCCTGGAATAGCGGGAACTCCTACGAGCAGTACTTC
cdr3_aa: CAWNSGNSYEQYF

j_call: TRBJ1-5
d_call: -
clone_size: -
v_call: TRBV7-9
cdr3_nt: TGTGCCAGCAGCTCCCTCGACAGTAGCAATCAGCCCCAGCATTTT
cdr3_aa: CASSSLDSSNQPQHF